This T cell receptor beta chain was observed in a study of blood T cell repertoires in COVID-19. In the study overall: The study drew acute and convalescent COVID-19 samples from the United States, Italy and Spain.

The table came from immunoSEQ multiplex PCR; TCRdb's copy has only in-frame clones and leaves some out. The table shows 200,000 to 250,000 clones, with roughly 89% occurring only once. This clone occurred once. Germline loops: CDR1 LNHNV, CDR2 YYDKDF (reference sequence). This CDR3 is 15 amino acids long. J was trimmed by 6 bases and V by 3 bases; bases with no gene match: 4. Participants came from about two dozen US areas, aged about 18 to 89 years. Cohort assignment relied on participant-reported clinical history. This TCR derives from a man younger than 35 with acute COVID-19. Specimen: PBMCs or T cells enriched from blood (not recorded which). The chain joins TRBV15 to TRBJ1-5; the match to TRBD1 covers 11 bases. The CDR3 DNA sequence: TGTGCCACCAGCAGGGACAGGGGGCTAGGTCAGCCCCAGCATTTT. Translating gives CATSRDRGLGQPQHF.